This TCR beta chain is from a study of graft-versus-host responses after intestinal transplantation. At the level of the study: Isolated intestinal, liver-intestinal, or multivisceral transplants had been given to the recipients. Every recipient underwent anti-thymocyte globulin induction, then tacrolimus and steroids for roughly three years. Study findings and constraints: Maximum circulating GvH clone levels tracked with early post-transplant HvG decreases. The marrow of recipients harbored GvH clones, and ileum or blood showed some of them first.

On this clone itself: As yet, its antigen is unknown.

Profiled with immunoSEQ multiplex PCR; TCRdb holds only in-frame clones, not every one. The data show roughly 100,000 clones, roughly 93% seen once. CDR3 size: 15 residues. The germline V gene encodes CDR1 WSHSY and CDR2 SAAADI. Trimming removed 3 bases at V and 1 base at J, with 11 bases between. The source was unstimulated CD8+ T cells sorted from spleen or lymph node cells, collected before intestinal transplant. The chain uses TRBV10-2 and TRBJ2-3; D possibly corresponds to TRBD2 (5 bases). This clonotype was sampled from a human donor who received an intestinal transplant. The CDR3 DNA follows: TGCGCCAGCAGTGATACGGCGGGCGGCACAGATACGCAGTATTTT. It specifies CASSDTAGGTDTQYF.